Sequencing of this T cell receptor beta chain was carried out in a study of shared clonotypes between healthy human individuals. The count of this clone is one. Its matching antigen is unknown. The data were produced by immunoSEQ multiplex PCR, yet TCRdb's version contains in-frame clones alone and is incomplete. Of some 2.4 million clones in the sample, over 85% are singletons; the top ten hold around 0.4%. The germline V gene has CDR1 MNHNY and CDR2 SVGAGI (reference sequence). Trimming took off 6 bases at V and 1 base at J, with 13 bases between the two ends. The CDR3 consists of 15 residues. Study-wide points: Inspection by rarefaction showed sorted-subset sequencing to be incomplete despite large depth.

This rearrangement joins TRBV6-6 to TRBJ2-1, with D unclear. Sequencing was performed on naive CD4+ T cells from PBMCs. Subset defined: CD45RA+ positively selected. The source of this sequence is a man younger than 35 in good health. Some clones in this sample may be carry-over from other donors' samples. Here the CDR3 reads CASREEALSYNEQFF. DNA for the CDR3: TGTGCCAGCAGGGAAGAGGCTTTATCCTACAATGAGCAGTTCTTC.